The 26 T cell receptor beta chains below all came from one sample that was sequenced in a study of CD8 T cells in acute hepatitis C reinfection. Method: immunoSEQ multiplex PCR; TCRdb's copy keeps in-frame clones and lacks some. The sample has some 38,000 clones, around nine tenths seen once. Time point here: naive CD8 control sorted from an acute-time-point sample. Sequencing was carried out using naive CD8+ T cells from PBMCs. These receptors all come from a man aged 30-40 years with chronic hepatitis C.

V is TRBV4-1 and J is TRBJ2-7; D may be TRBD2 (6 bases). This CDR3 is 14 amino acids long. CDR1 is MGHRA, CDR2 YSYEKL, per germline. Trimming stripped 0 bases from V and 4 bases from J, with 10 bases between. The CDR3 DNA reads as TGCGCCAGCAGCCAAGAGGGAGCGGGTTACGAGCAGTACTTC. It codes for CASSQEGAGYEQYF.

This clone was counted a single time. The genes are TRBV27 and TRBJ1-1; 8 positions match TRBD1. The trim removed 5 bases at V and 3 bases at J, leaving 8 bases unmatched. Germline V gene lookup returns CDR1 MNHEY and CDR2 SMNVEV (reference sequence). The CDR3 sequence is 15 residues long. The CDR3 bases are TGTGCCAGCAGTCCGCGACAGGGGTGGGACACTGAAGCTTTCTTT. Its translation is CASSPRQGWDTEAFF.

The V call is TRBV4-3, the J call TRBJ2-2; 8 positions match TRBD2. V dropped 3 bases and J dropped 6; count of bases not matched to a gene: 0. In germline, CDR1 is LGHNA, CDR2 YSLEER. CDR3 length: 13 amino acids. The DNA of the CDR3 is TGCGCCAGCAGCCAGGGACTAGCCGGGGAGCTGTTTTTT. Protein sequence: CASSQGLAGELFF.

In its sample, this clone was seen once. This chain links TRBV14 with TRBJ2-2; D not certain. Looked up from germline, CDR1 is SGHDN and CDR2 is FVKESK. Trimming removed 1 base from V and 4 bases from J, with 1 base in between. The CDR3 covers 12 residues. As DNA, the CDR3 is TGTGCCAGCAGCCAAGTCACCGGGGAGCTGTTTTTT. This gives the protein CASSQVTGELFF.

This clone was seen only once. The CDR3 here is CASSHGTESTEQYF. DNA for the CDR3: TGTGCCAGCAGCCACGGGACAGAATCTACCGAGCAGTACTTC. The V call is TRBV13, the J call TRBJ2-7, with 7 positions matching TRBD1. V shed 5 bases and J 6 bases; nucleotides not matched to a gene: 10. This CDR3 has 14 residues. The germline V gene encodes CDR1 PRHDT and CDR2 FYEKMQ (reference sequence).

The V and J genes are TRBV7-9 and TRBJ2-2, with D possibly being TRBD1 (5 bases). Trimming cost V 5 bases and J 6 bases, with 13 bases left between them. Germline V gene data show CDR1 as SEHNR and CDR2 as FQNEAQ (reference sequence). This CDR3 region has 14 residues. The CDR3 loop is CASSERPGPGELFF. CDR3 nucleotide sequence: TGTGCCAGCAGCGAACGCCCAGGGCCCGGGGAGCTGTTTTTT.

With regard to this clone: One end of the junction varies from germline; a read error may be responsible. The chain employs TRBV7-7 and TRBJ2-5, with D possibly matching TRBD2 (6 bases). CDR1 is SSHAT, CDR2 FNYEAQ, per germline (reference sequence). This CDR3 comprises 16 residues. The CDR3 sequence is CASSPYFDSAGETQYF. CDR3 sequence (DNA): TGTGCTAGCAGCCCATATTTCGACTCAGCGGGTGAGACCCAGTACTTC.

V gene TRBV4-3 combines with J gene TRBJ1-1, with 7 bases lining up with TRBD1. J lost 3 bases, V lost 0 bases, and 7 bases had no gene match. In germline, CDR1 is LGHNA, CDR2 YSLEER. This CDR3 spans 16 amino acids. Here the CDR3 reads CASSQDRSTGDTEAFF. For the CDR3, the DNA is TGCGCCAGCAGCCAAGATCGATCTACAGGGGACACTGAAGCTTTCTTT.

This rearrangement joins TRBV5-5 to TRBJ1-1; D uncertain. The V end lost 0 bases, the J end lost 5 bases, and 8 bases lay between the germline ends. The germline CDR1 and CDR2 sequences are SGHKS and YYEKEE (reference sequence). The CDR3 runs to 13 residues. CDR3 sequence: CASSLGRGTEAFF. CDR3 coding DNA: TGTGCCAGCAGCTTGGGACGAGGTACTGAAGCTTTCTTT.

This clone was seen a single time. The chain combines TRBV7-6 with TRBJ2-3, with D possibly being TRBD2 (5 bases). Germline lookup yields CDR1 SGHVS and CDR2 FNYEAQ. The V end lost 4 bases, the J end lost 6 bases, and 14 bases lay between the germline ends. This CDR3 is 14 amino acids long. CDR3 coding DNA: TGTGCCAGCAGCTCCTACGGGGAAAAGGATACGCAGTATTTT. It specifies CASSSYGEKDTQYF.

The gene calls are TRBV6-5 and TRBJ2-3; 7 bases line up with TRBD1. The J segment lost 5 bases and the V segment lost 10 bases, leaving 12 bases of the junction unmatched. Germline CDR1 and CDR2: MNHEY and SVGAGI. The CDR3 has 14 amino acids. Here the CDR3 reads CATRGQVGEDTQYF. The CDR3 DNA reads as TGTGCCACCCGAGGACAGGTGGGGGAAGATACGCAGTATTTT.

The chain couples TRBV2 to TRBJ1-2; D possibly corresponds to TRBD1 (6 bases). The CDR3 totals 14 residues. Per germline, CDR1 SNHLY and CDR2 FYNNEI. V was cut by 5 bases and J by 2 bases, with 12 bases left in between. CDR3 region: CASSTGTVNYGYTF. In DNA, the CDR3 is TGTGCCAGCAGTACAGGGACGGTGAACTATGGCTACACCTTC.

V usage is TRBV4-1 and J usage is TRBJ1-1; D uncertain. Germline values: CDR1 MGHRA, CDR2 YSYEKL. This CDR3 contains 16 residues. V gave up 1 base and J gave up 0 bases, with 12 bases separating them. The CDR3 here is CASSQAGVALNTEAFF. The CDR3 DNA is TGCGCCAGCAGCCAAGCGGGCGTTGCCTTGAACACTGAAGCTTTCTTT.

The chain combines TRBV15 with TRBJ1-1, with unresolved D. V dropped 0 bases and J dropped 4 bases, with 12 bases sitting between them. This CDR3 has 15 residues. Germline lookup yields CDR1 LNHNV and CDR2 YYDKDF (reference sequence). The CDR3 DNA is TGTGCCACCAGCAGAGAAGGAGGGTTGGCCACTGAAGCTTTCTTT. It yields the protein CATSREGGLATEAFF.

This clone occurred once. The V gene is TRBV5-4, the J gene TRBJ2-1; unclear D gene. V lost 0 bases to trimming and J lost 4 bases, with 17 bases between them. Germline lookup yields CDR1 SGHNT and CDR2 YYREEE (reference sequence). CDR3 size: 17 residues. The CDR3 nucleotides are TGTGCCAGCAGCTTGGGCGGTCGGTCTTCACTATACAATGAGCAGTTCTTC. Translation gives CASSLGGRSSLYNEQFF.

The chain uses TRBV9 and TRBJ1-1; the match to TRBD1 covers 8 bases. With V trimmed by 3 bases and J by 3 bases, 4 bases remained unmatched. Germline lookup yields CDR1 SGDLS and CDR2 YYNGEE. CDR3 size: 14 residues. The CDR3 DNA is TGTGCCAGCAGCGAACAGGGGGAGCACACTGAAGCTTTCTTT. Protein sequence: CASSEQGEHTEAFF.

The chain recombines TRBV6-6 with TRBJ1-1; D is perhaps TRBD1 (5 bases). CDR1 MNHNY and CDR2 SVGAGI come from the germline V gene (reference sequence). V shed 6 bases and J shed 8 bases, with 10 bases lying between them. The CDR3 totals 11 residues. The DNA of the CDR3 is TGTGCCAGCAGCCCCGGGGCCGAAGCTTTCTTT. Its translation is CASSPGAEAFF.

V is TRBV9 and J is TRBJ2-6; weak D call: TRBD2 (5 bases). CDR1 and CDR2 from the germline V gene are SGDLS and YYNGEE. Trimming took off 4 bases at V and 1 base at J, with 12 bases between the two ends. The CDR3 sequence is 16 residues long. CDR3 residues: CASSPRRGSGANVLTF. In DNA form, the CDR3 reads TGTGCCAGCAGCCCCCGCCGAGGGTCTGGGGCCAACGTCCTGACTTTC.

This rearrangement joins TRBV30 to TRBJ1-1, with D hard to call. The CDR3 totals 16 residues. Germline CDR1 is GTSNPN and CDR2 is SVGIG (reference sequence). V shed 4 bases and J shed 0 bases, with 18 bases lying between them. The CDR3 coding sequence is TGTGCCTGGACCCTTTACCCCGGCCCTCTGAACACTGAAGCTTTCTTT. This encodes CAWTLYPGPLNTEAFF. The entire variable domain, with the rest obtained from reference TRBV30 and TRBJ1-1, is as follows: SQTIHQWPATLVQPVGSPLSLECTVEGTSNPNLYWYRQAAGRGLQLLFYSVGIGQISSEVPQNLSASRPQDRQFILSSKKLLLSDSGFYLCAWTLYPGPLNTEAFFGQGTRLTVV.

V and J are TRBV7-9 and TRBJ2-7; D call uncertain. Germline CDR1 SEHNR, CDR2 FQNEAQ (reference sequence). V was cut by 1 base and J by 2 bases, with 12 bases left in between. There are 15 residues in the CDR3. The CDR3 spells CASSLEAAPAYEQYF. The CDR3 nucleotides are TGTGCCAGCAGCTTAGAGGCAGCTCCAGCCTACGAGCAGTACTTC.

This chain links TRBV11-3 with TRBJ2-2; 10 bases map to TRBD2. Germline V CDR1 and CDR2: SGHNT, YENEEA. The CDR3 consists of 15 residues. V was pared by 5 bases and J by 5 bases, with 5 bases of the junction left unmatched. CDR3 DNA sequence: TGTGCCAGCAGCCTTCGGACTAGCGGTACCGGGGAGCTGTTTTTT. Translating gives CASSLRTSGTGELFF. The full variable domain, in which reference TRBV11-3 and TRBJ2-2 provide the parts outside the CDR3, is EAGVVQSPRYKIIEKKQPVAFWCNPISGHNTLYWYLQNLGQGPELLIRYENEEAVDDSQLPKDRFSAERLKGVDSTLKIQPAELGDSAVYLCASSLRTSGTGELFFGEGSRLTVL.

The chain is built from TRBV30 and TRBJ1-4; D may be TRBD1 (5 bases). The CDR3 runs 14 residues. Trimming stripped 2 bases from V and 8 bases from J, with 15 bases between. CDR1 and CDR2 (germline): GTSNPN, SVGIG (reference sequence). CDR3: CAWSWGGVQEKLFF. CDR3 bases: TGTGCCTGGAGTTGGGGCGGAGTGCAGGAAAAACTGTTTTTT.

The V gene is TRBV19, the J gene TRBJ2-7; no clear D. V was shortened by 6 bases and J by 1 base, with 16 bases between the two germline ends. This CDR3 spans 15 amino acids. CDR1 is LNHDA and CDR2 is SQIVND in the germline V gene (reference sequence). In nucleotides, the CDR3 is TGTGCCAGTAGCCCATTTGACGGTGAGTCCTACGAGCAGTACTTC. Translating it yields CASSPFDGESYEQYF.

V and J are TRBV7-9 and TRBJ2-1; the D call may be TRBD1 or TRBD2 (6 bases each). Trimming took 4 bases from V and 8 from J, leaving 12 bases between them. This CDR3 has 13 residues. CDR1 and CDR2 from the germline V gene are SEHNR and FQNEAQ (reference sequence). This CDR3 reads CASSWAGQYEQFF. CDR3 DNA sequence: TGTGCCAGCAGCTGGGCGGGACAATATGAGCAGTTCTTC.

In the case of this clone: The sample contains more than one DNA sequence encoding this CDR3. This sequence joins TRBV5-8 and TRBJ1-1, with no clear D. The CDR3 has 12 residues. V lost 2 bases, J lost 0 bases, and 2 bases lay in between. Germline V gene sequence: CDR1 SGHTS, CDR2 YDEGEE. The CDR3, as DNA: TGTGCCAGCAGCTTAGTGAACACTGAAGCTTTCTTT. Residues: CASSLVNTEAFF. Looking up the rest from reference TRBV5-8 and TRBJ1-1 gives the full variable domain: EAGVTQSPTHLIKTRGQQATLRCSPISGHTSVYWYQQALGLGLQFLLWYDEGEERNRGNFPPRFSGRQFPNYSSELNVNALELEDSALYLCASSLVNTEAFFGQGTRLTVV.

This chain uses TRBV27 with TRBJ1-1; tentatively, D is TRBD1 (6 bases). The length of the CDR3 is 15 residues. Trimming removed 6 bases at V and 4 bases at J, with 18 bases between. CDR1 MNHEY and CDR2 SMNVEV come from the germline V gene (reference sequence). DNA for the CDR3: TGTGCCAGCAGCCTGACCAGAGAGGGGGGCACTGAAGCTTTCTTT. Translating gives CASSLTREGGTEAFF.